The 29 T cell receptor beta chains below were found in one sample sequenced in a study of cytomegalovirus exposure and HLA in healthy donors. The PCR employed 60 Vbeta primers together with 13 Jbeta primers. TCRdb's copy holds only in-frame clones and misses some; the assay was immunoSEQ multiplex PCR. The table has some 150,000 clones, 64% seen once. The sample taken for sequencing was PBMCs. These receptors all come from a woman aged 40-49 years in good health and CMV-seronegative.

The chain couples TRBV4-3 to TRBJ2-7; 8 nucleotides align to TRBD2. The germline CDR1 and CDR2 sequences are LGHNA and YSLEER. The J segment lost 1 base and the V segment lost 6 bases, leaving 2 bases of the junction unmatched. This CDR3 region has 13 residues. The CDR3 DNA is TGCGCCAGCAGGGCTAGCGGGTCCTACGAGCAGTACTTC. It specifies CASRASGSYEQYF.

The V gene is TRBV5-1, the J gene TRBJ2-1; 11 positions agree with TRBD1. After removal of 7 bases from V and 7 bases from J, the junction contained 4 bases not matched to a gene. The germline gives CDR1 SGHRS, CDR2 YFSETQ. This CDR3 has 13 amino acids. This CDR3 is CASGQGAGNEQFF. In DNA form, the CDR3 reads TGCGCCAGCGGACAGGGGGCAGGGAATGAGCAGTTCTTC. The full variable domain, rest sourced from reference TRBV5-1 and TRBJ2-1, is KAGVTQTPRYLIKTRGQQVTLSCSPISGHRSVSWYQQTPGQGLQFLFEYFSETQRNKGNFPGRFSGRQFSNSRSEMNVSTLELGDSALYLCASGQGAGNEQFFGPGTRLTVL.

The V call is TRBV10-1, the J call TRBJ2-5; the D is unclear. Per germline, CDR1 WNHNN and CDR2 SYGVQD (reference sequence). With 0 bases removed from V and 1 base from J, the gap between germline ends came to 9 bases. The CDR3 consists of 15 residues. The CDR3 region is CASSESASSQETQYF. CDR3 nucleotides: TGCGCCAGCAGTGAGTCGGCATCTTCCCAAGAGACCCAGTACTTC.

V and J are TRBV7-2 and TRBJ2-6, with 8 bases fitting TRBD1. V shed 5 bases and J 0 bases; nucleotides not matched to a gene: 0. CDR3 length: 15 amino acids. The V gene's germline CDR1 is SGHTA and CDR2 FQGNSA. The CDR3 loop is CASSTGGSGANVLTF. As DNA, the CDR3 is TGTGCCAGCAGCACAGGGGGCTCTGGGGCCAACGTCCTGACTTTC.

The chain's CDR3 is CASSSRWGGEKLFF. Written as DNA, the CDR3 is TGTGCCAGCAGTTCTCGATGGGGGGGCGAAAAACTGTTTTTT. This chain links TRBV28 with TRBJ1-4, with D possibly TRBD1 on 6 matching bases. This CDR3 spans 14 amino acids. CDR1 and CDR2 from the germline V gene are MDHEN and SYDVKM. V lost 4 bases to trimming and J lost 8 bases, with 14 bases between them.

V and J are TRBV11-2 and TRBJ2-5, with 8 bases fitting TRBD1. Trimming took 2 bases from V and 1 from J; bases not matched to a gene: 6. Germline V lookup: CDR1 SGHAT, CDR2 FQNNGV. There are 16 residues in the CDR3. Here the CDR3 reads CASSLIGTGPQETQYF. CDR3 sequence (DNA): TGTGCCAGCAGCTTAATAGGGACAGGCCCCCAAGAGACCCAGTACTTC.

V and J are TRBV2 and TRBJ2-5, with 8 bases fitting TRBD1. The CDR3 is 14 amino acids. CDR1 is SNHLY and CDR2 is FYNNEI in the germline V gene. The V gene end was trimmed by 5 bases and the J gene end by 1 base; junction bases not matched to a gene: 3. Here the CDR3 reads CASSRTGLQETQYF. The CDR3 bases are TGTGCCAGCAGTCGGACAGGGCTCCAAGAGACCCAGTACTTC. Full variable domain (outside the CDR3, taken from reference TRBV2 and TRBJ2-5): EPEVTQTPSHQVTQMGQEVILRCVPISNHLYFYWYRQILGQKVEFLVSFYNNEISEKSEIFDDQFSVERPDGSNFTLKIRSTKLEDSAMYFCASSRTGLQETQYFGPGTRLLVL.

This clone was observed a few times. The CDR3: CASSKSGAETDTQYF. CDR3 DNA sequence: TGTGCCAGCAGCAAAAGCGGGGCAGAGACAGATACGCAGTATTTT. The chain combines TRBV6-1 with TRBJ2-3, with 7 nucleotides matching TRBD2. The germline gives CDR1 MNHNS, CDR2 SASEGT. The junction had 9 bases not matched to a gene; V was cut back by 6 bases and J by 3 bases. The CDR3 spans 15 residues.

The rearrangement links TRBV7-2 to TRBJ1-2; the D is unclear. This CDR3 has 16 residues. The germline gives CDR1 SGHTA, CDR2 FQGNSA. V dropped 1 base and J dropped 6 bases, with 18 bases sitting between them. The CDR3 DNA reads as TGTGCCAGCAGCTTAGTCCGGAGGGCTGGAACTAATGGCTACACCTTC. Translation: CASSLVRRAGTNGYTF.

The V call is TRBV9, the J call TRBJ1-2; no clear D gene. From germline, CDR1 is SGDLS and CDR2 YYNGEE. The CDR3 runs 13 residues. The germline V and J ends were trimmed by 0 bases and 3 bases, with 6 bases remaining between them. CDR3 in amino acids: CASSVGEDYGYTF. CDR3 DNA: TGTGCCAGCAGCGTAGGGGAGGACTATGGCTACACCTTC.

This clone was counted between two and nine times. V gene TRBV7-9 combines with J gene TRBJ1-6; TRBD1 is a possible D gene (5 bases). Germline values: CDR1 SEHNR, CDR2 FQNEAQ (reference sequence). The length of the CDR3 is 14 residues. Between the trimmed V and J ends, which lost 4 bases and 8 bases, there was a span of 12 bases. The chain's CDR3 is CASSYQGADSPLHF. The CDR3 nucleotides read TGTGCCAGCAGCTACCAGGGTGCGGATTCACCCCTCCACTTT. The entire variable domain, with the rest obtained from reference TRBV7-9 and TRBJ1-6, is as follows: DTGVSQNPRHKITKRGQNVTFRCDPISEHNRLYWYRQTLGQGPEFLTYFQNEAQLEKSRLLSDRFSAERPKGSFSTLEIQRTEQGDSAMYLCASSYQGADSPLHFGNGTRLTVT.

This chain connects TRBV2 to TRBJ2-5, with D possibly matching TRBD1 (6 bases). The CDR3 extends over 13 amino acids. The germline gives CDR1 SNHLY, CDR2 FYNNEI. Trimming cost V 6 bases and J 11 bases, with 19 bases left between them. The CDR3 protein is CASSRDTTSVQYF. The CDR3 DNA sequence: TGTGCCAGCAGCCGGGACACAACTTCTGTGCAGTACTTC.

The gene calls are TRBV6-6 and TRBJ2-7; TRBD1 agrees at 7 bases. The CDR3 runs 13 residues. V gave up 8 bases and J gave up 1 base; unmatched junction bases: 5. Germline CDR1 reads MNHNY; CDR2 reads SVGAGI (reference sequence). This CDR3 is CASAEGASYEQYF. The CDR3, as DNA: TGTGCCAGCGCCGAGGGGGCGTCCTACGAGCAGTACTTC.

This clone was detected a few times. The V and J genes are TRBV6-1 and TRBJ2-5; 8 bases line up with TRBD2. CDR3 length: 15 amino acids. Germline V gene data show CDR1 as MNHNS and CDR2 as SASEGT. V was pared by 6 bases and J by 5 bases, with 11 bases of the junction left unmatched. The CDR3 DNA reads TGTGCCAGCAGCTTCCGGGACCCGGGGGGGGAGACCCAGTACTTC. It is translated as CASSFRDPGGETQYF.

The chain combines TRBV18 with TRBJ2-3, with a possible D match to TRBD2 (5 bases). Trimming stripped 3 bases from V and 1 base from J, with 8 bases between. Germline V gene sequence: CDR1 KGHSH, CDR2 LQKENI. This CDR3 comprises 14 residues. CDR3 amino acids: CASSPDLGTDTQYF. The CDR3 bases are TGTGCCAGCTCACCGGACTTAGGCACAGATACGCAGTATTTT.

This chain connects TRBV28 to TRBJ1-2; D unresolved. CDR3 length equals 11 residues. Germline V gene sequence: CDR1 MDHEN, CDR2 SYDVKM. V was clipped by 6 bases and J by 7 bases, with 9 bases between them. The CDR3 region has the DNA TGTGCCAGCAGCTATTCGGGTGGCTACACCTTC. Its protein is CASSYSGGYTF.

This chain joins TRBV27 and TRBJ1-1, with no clear D. CDR1 is MNHEY and CDR2 is SMNVEV in the germline V gene (reference sequence). The CDR3 is 14 amino acids. V was pared by 3 bases and J by 4 bases, with 12 bases between. The CDR3 loop reads CASSLAGWSTEAFF. In DNA form, the CDR3 reads TGTGCCAGCAGTTTGGCGGGGTGGAGCACTGAAGCTTTCTTT.

The rearrangement links TRBV4-2 to TRBJ2-3; TRBD2 matches at 10 bases. V shed 6 bases and J 2 bases; nucleotides not matched to a gene: 8. Germline CDR1 is LGHNA and CDR2 is YNFKEQ. The CDR3 is made up of 16 amino acids. The CDR3 is CASRDLAGAFTDTQYF. For the CDR3, the DNA is TGTGCCAGCAGGGACCTAGCGGGGGCTTTCACAGATACGCAGTATTTT.

This chain links TRBV5-4 with TRBJ2-6; D unclear. Trimming stripped 1 base from V and 0 bases from J, with 5 bases between. Germline V gene sequence: CDR1 SGHNT, CDR2 YYREEE (reference sequence). This CDR3 spans 15 amino acids. DNA of the CDR3: TGTGCCAGCAGCTTGCTTTTCTCTGGGGCCAACGTCCTGACTTTC. Its protein product is CASSLLFSGANVLTF.

This clone appeared once. The chain combines TRBV4-2 with TRBJ2-7; tentatively, D is TRBD2 (6 bases). CDR1 and CDR2 (germline): LGHNA, YNFKEQ. Trimming removed 4 bases from V and 5 bases from J, with 15 bases in between. The CDR3 sequence is 14 residues long. The chain's CDR3 is CASSLSAGSHEQYF. The CDR3 region has the DNA TGTGCCAGCAGCCTCTCCGCGGGGAGCCACGAGCAGTACTTC.

The chain has TRBV10-1 and TRBJ2-3; D call uncertain. The length of the CDR3 is 11 residues. From germline, CDR1 is WNHNN and CDR2 SYGVQD (reference sequence). Trimming took off 2 bases at V and 6 bases at J, with 3 bases between the two ends. CDR3 DNA: TGCGCCAGCAGTGAGGAGGATACGCAGTATTTT. This encodes CASSEEDTQYF.

V and J are TRBV5-1 and TRBJ1-6; the match to TRBD1 covers 7 bases. The length of the CDR3 is 15 residues. Trimming removed 4 bases from V and 10 bases from J; junction bases left unmatched: 11. The germline V gene has CDR1 SGHRS and CDR2 YFSETQ. The CDR3 loop is CASSTGTAVGSPLHF. The CDR3, as DNA: TGCGCCAGCAGCACCGGGACAGCAGTAGGGTCACCCCTCCACTTT.

This clone was seen more than once but under ten times. The V call is TRBV29-1, the J call TRBJ2-1; D not certain. CDR3 length equals 13 residues. Germline lookup yields CDR1 SQVTM and CDR2 ANQGSEA. Trimming cost V 2 bases and J 5 bases, with 10 bases left between them. CDR3 sequence: CSVEPSVHNEQFF. The CDR3 nucleotides are TGCAGCGTTGAACCGTCGGTCCACAATGAGCAGTTCTTC.

V usage is TRBV7-2 and J usage is TRBJ1-1, with 8 bases that match TRBD1. V lost 0 bases to trimming and J lost 4 bases; unmatched junction nucleotides: 4. This CDR3 comprises 15 residues. Germline assignment: CDR1 SGHTA and CDR2 FQGNSA. CDR3: CASSLAPQGGTEAFF. CDR3 in DNA: TGTGCCAGCAGCTTAGCTCCACAGGGGGGCACTGAAGCTTTCTTT.

This clone showed up just a few times. The chain's CDR3 is CASSSRRQGSNEKLFF. CDR3 nucleotide sequence: TGTGCCAGCAGCAGCCGGAGACAGGGCTCTAATGAAAAACTGTTTTTT. J is TRBJ1-4 and V is TRBV9, with TRBD1 matching over 7 bases. This CDR3 has 16 residues. Germline assignment: CDR1 SGDLS and CDR2 YYNGEE. Trimming took 4 bases from V and 3 from J; bases not matched to a gene: 9.

The rearrangement links TRBV6-1 to TRBJ1-1; 7 nucleotides agree with TRBD1. The CDR3 length is 14 residues. Germline assignment: CDR1 MNHNS and CDR2 SASEGT. V dropped 7 bases and J dropped 4; count of bases not matched to a gene: 9. CDR3 loop: CASTLTGFGTEAFF. The CDR3 region has the DNA TGTGCCAGCACCTTGACAGGGTTTGGCACTGAAGCTTTCTTT.

The gene calls are TRBV4-1 and TRBJ2-1; 13 bases agree with TRBD2. Trimming cost V 3 bases and J 10 bases; bases outside gene matches: 6. CDR3 length: 15 residues. Germline V gives CDR1 MGHRA, CDR2 YSYEKL. Here the CDR3 DNA reads TGCGCCAGCAGCCAGGGTACTAGCGGGGGGGCGGAGCAGTTCTTC. This encodes CASSQGTSGGAEQFF.

This clone was observed a few times. The V and J genes are TRBV29-1 and TRBJ1-1; the match to TRBD1 covers 7 bases. The germline gives CDR1 SQVTM, CDR2 ANQGSEA. This CDR3 region has 13 residues. Losses at the gene ends were 4 bases for V and 1 base for J; bases not matched to a gene: 3. The CDR3 reads CSVVQGGNTEAFF. CDR3 bases: TGCAGCGTTGTGCAGGGGGGGAACACTGAAGCTTTCTTT.

The genes are TRBV6-5 and TRBJ1-6, with TRBD1 as a possible D gene (6 bases). This CDR3 has 14 amino acids. Germline assignment: CDR1 MNHEY and CDR2 SVGAGI. V was shortened by 6 bases and J by 10 bases, with 16 bases between the two germline ends. CDR3 residues: CASSPGGAASPLHF. As DNA, the CDR3 is TGTGCCAGCAGCCCGGGGGGGGCCGCCTCACCCCTCCACTTT.